A single sample is the source of the 24 T cell receptor beta chains below, sequenced in a study of blood T cell repertoires in COVID-19. Only in-frame clones appear in the TCRdb table, and some are missing; sequencing was by immunoSEQ multiplex PCR. The table lists approximately 180,000 clones, 89% of them singletons, with approximately 2.5% in the top ten. Sequenced: PBMCs or T cells enriched from blood (not recorded which). The receptors here all came from a woman aged 40-49 years with acute COVID-19.

The J gene is TRBJ2-3, the V gene TRBV24-1, with D possibly matching TRBD2 (7 bases). Germline V gene sequence: CDR1 KGHDR, CDR2 SFDVKD. Trimming cost V 3 bases and J 2 bases, with 17 bases left between them. This CDR3 spans 17 amino acids. The CDR3 nucleotides are TGTGCCACCAGTGATCTGAGTGGGGGGGACACCACAGATACGCAGTATTTT. This translates into CATSDLSGGDTTDTQYF.

The chain combines TRBV5-1 with TRBJ2-1, with 10 bases lining up with TRBD2. Germline loops: CDR1 SGHRS, CDR2 YFSETQ. Losses at the gene ends were 3 bases for V and 4 bases for J; bases not matched to a gene: 4. CDR3 length equals 15 residues. In nucleotides, the CDR3 is TGCGCCAGCAGCTCCACTAGCGGGGAATACAATGAGCAGTTCTTC. This gives the protein CASSSTSGEYNEQFF. Variable domain in full (rest from reference TRBV5-1 and TRBJ2-1): KAGVTQTPRYLIKTRGQQVTLSCSPISGHRSVSWYQQTPGQGLQFLFEYFSETQRNKGNFPGRFSGRQFSNSRSEMNVSTLELGDSALYLCASSSTSGEYNEQFFGPGTRLTVL.

The chain links TRBV2 to TRBJ2-3, with 9 nucleotides matching TRBD2. The J segment lost 11 bases and the V segment lost 2 bases, leaving 5 bases of the junction unmatched. CDR1 is SNHLY and CDR2 is FYNNEI in the germline V gene. The CDR3 has 13 amino acids. The CDR3 protein is CASSESRGGGQYF. CDR3 in DNA: TGTGCCAGCAGTGAAAGCCGCGGGGGGGGGCAGTATTTT.

This clone was seen more than once but under ten times. The chain uses TRBV7-6 and TRBJ2-7; 7 bases align to TRBD2. This CDR3 comprises 14 residues. From germline, CDR1 is SGHVS and CDR2 FNYEAQ. V trimming: 0 bases; J trimming: 4 bases; junction bases outside the gene matches: 3. The CDR3 protein is CASSLAGGEYEQYF. DNA for the CDR3: TGTGCCAGCAGCTTAGCGGGAGGGGAGTACGAGCAGTACTTC. Looking up the rest from reference TRBV7-6 and TRBJ2-7 gives the full variable domain: GAGVSQSPRYKVTKRGQDVALRCDPISGHVSLYWYRQALGQGPEFLTYFNYEAQQDKSGLPNDRFSAERPEGSISTLTIQRTEQRDSAMYRCASSLAGGEYEQYFGPGTRLTVT.

This clone was detected only once. The V gene is TRBV7-8, the J gene TRBJ1-2; D may be TRBD1 (5 bases). V gave up 4 bases and J gave up 4 bases, with 10 bases separating them. The CDR3 covers 13 residues. The germline CDR1 and CDR2 sequences are SGHVS and FQNEAQ. CDR3 DNA sequence: TGTGCCAGCAGCTCTCACAGGCCCTATGGCTACACCTTC. It encodes CASSSHRPYGYTF.

This clone was picked up one time. The gene calls are TRBV18 and TRBJ2-7, with D possibly being TRBD2 (6 bases). The germline V gene has CDR1 KGHSH and CDR2 LQKENI. This CDR3 spans 15 amino acids. The ends were cut back, 2 bases at V and 4 bases at J, with 15 bases in the middle. The CDR3 sequence: CASSPEREPRYEQYF. CDR3 nucleotide sequence: TGTGCCAGCTCACCAGAACGGGAGCCTCGTTACGAGCAGTACTTC.

This chain joins TRBV13 and TRBJ1-3; TRBD1 is a possible D gene (5 bases). The germline CDR1 and CDR2 sequences are PRHDT and FYEKMQ (reference sequence). CDR3 length: 15 residues. V dropped 2 bases and J dropped 0 bases, with 8 bases sitting between them. For the CDR3, the DNA is TGTGCCAGCAGCTTAACCAGGGACTCTGGAAACACCATATATTTT. Translation: CASSLTRDSGNTIYF.

The gene calls are TRBV20-1 and TRBJ2-7; maybe TRBD1 (6 bases). The germline gives CDR1 DFQATT, CDR2 SNEGSKA (reference sequence). V gave up 5 bases and J gave up 12 bases, with 8 bases separating them. The CDR3 spans 8 residues. The CDR3 sequence is CSAGTMYF. CDR3 sequence (DNA): TGCAGTGCTGGGACAATGTACTTC.

The chain links TRBV6-1 to TRBJ2-2, with 7 nucleotides matching TRBD2. Germline V gene sequence: CDR1 MNHNS, CDR2 SASEGT. Unmatched junction bases numbered 6, after V lost 3 bases and J lost 5 bases. The CDR3 has 15 residues. Here the CDR3 reads CASSEASGATGELFF. CDR3 nucleotide sequence: TGTGCCAGCAGTGAGGCTAGCGGAGCTACCGGGGAGCTGTTTTTT.

This chain links TRBV2 with TRBJ1-2; D unclear. CDR3 length: 12 amino acids. V shed 9 bases and J shed 8 bases, with 16 bases lying between them. Germline assignment: CDR1 SNHLY and CDR2 FYNNEI. The CDR3 spells CARNREGEGYTF. The DNA of the CDR3 is TGTGCCAGAAATCGAGAGGGCGAAGGCTACACCTTC.

The chain carries TRBV7-2 and TRBJ1-6; 7 bases agree with TRBD1. The CDR3 contains 15 residues. Per the germline V gene, CDR1 is SGHTA and CDR2 is FQGNSA. Trimming took 1 base from V and 6 from J; bases not matched to a gene: 3. CDR3 sequence: CASSLVQGINSPLHF. The CDR3 DNA reads as TGTGCCAGCAGCTTAGTACAGGGGATTAATTCACCCCTCCACTTT.

This sequence joins TRBV27 and TRBJ1-6; no clear D. The CDR3 loop spans 14 amino acids. V was clipped by 10 bases and J by 0 bases, with 10 bases between them. Germline CDR1 MNHEY, CDR2 SMNVEV (reference sequence). Here the CDR3 reads CANYTSSYNSPLHF. The CDR3 nucleotides read TGTGCCAACTACACGAGCTCCTATAATTCACCCCTCCACTTT.

The rearrangement uses TRBV30 and TRBJ2-5; D possibly corresponds to TRBD2 (6 bases). The V and J ends lost 1 base and 4 bases respectively, with 16 bases between them. Germline V gene data show CDR1 as GTSNPN and CDR2 as SVGIG (reference sequence). This CDR3 comprises 15 residues. Here the CDR3 DNA reads TGTGCCTGGAGTGAGCTACTAGGACTATCAGAGACCCAGTACTTC. This translates into CAWSELLGLSETQYF. The complete variable domain, with remaining parts taken from reference TRBV30 and TRBJ2-5, reads SQTIHQWPATLVQPVGSPLSLECTVEGTSNPNLYWYRQAAGRGLQLLFYSVGIGQISSEVPQNLSASRPQDRQFILSSKKLLLSDSGFYLCAWSELLGLSETQYFGPGTRLLVL.

The chain carries TRBV29-1 and TRBJ1-4; possibly TRBD1 for D (5 bases). The CDR3 covers 11 residues. Per germline, CDR1 SQVTM and CDR2 ANQGSEA. Trimming took off 4 bases at V and 6 bases at J, with 6 bases between the two ends. CDR3 sequence: CSVVRDEKLFF. CDR3 DNA: TGCAGCGTTGTCAGGGATGAAAAACTGTTTTTT.

The V and J genes are TRBV4-3 and TRBJ2-1; no clear D. The CDR3 contains 14 residues. Germline assignment: CDR1 LGHNA and CDR2 YSLEER. Trimming took off 0 bases at V and 5 bases at J, with 8 bases between the two ends. The CDR3 DNA reads as TGCGCCAGCAGCCAAGATCCAGGCCACAATGAGCAGTTCTTC. Translated: CASSQDPGHNEQFF.

This clone was found a few times. The gene calls are TRBV7-3 and TRBJ2-1; 8 bases fit TRBD2. V trimming: 5 bases; J trimming: 7 bases; junction bases outside the gene matches: 13. There are 16 residues in the CDR3. Germline V gives CDR1 SGHTA, CDR2 FQGTGA. The CDR3 DNA follows: TGTGCCAGCAGCATGATTCCCGGGACTAGGGAGAATGAGCAGTTCTTC. Its protein product is CASSMIPGTRENEQFF. Variable domain in full (rest from reference TRBV7-3 and TRBJ2-1): GAGVSQTPSNKVTEKGKYVELRCDPISGHTALYWYRQSLGQGPEFLIYFQGTGAADDSGLPNDRFFAVRPEGSVSTLKIQRTERGDSAVYLCASSMIPGTRENEQFFGPGTRLTVL.

V and J are TRBV5-6 and TRBJ2-1, with D perhaps TRBD2 (6 bases). Germline-derived CDR1 and CDR2 are SGHDT and YYEEEE. The V end lost 3 bases, the J end lost 10 bases, and 14 bases lay between the germline ends. This CDR3 has 13 amino acids. The CDR3 nucleotides read TGTGCCAGCAGCTGGGGACTTCCGAAAGAGCAGTTCTTC. The encoded protein is CASSWGLPKEQFF.

The V gene is TRBV18, the J gene TRBJ2-1; 10 positions agree with TRBD2. Germline V gene data show CDR1 as KGHSH and CDR2 as LQKENI. There are 13 residues in the CDR3. J gave up 6 bases and V 5 bases, and 1 base lay outside the gene matches. The CDR3 region is CASSGLAANEQFF. DNA for the CDR3: TGTGCCAGCTCAGGACTAGCGGCCAATGAGCAGTTCTTC. Drawing the rest from reference TRBV18 and TRBJ2-1, the complete variable domain is NAGVMQNPRHLVRRRGQEARLRCSPMKGHSHVYWYRQLPEEGLKFMVYLQKENIIDESGMPKERFSAEFPKEGPSILRIQQVVRGDSAAYFCASSGLAANEQFFGPGTRLTVL.

The gene calls are TRBV7-2 and TRBJ2-2; maybe TRBD2 (6 bases). V gave up 3 bases and J gave up 4 bases, with 9 bases separating them. The CDR3 has 14 amino acids. Germline-derived CDR1 and CDR2 are SGHTA and FQGNSA. The CDR3 loop reads CASSLGGVTGELFF. The CDR3, as DNA: TGTGCCAGCAGCTTGGGCGGGGTCACCGGGGAGCTGTTTTTT.

This chain links TRBV5-1 with TRBJ2-5; TRBD2 matches at 7 bases. Germline CDR1 reads SGHRS; CDR2 reads YFSETQ. The CDR3 contains 13 residues. V lost 4 bases to trimming and J lost 4 bases; unmatched junction nucleotides: 4. As DNA, the CDR3 is TGCGCCAGCAGCACGGGGGGAAGAGAGACCCAGTACTTC. The encoded protein is CASSTGGRETQYF.

This chain links TRBV7-6 with TRBJ1-6; a weak D match, TRBD1 (6 bases). Trimming took off 4 bases at V and 6 bases at J, with 10 bases between the two ends. Germline CDR1 SGHVS, CDR2 FNYEAQ. The CDR3 is 14 amino acids. CDR3 protein: CASSSDRFNSPLHF. CDR3 coding DNA: TGTGCCAGCAGCTCAGACAGGTTTAATTCACCCCTCCACTTT.

The rearrangement joins TRBV5-1 to TRBJ1-4; maybe TRBD1 (6 bases). This CDR3 has 14 residues. Trimming pared 4 bases from V and 3 bases from J, leaving 10 bases between. Germline lookup yields CDR1 SGHRS and CDR2 YFSETQ. In DNA, the CDR3 is TGCGCCAGCAGCCCTGGACAGCCTAATGAAAAACTGTTTTTT. Translating it yields CASSPGQPNEKLFF.

The V call is TRBV11-2, the J call TRBJ2-1; 9 positions match TRBD2. This CDR3 is 15 amino acids long. Trimming removed 5 bases from V and 7 bases from J; junction bases left unmatched: 9. Germline V gives CDR1 SGHAT, CDR2 FQNNGV. CDR3 loop: CASSTIAGVSNEQFF. CDR3 coding DNA: TGTGCCAGCAGCACGATAGCGGGAGTGAGTAATGAGCAGTTCTTC.

The CDR3 sequence is CASSTPGGYGYTF. DNA of the CDR3: TGTGCCAGCTCCACACCAGGGGGCTATGGCTACACCTTC. This chain links TRBV28 with TRBJ1-2; 7 positions match TRBD1. The CDR3 contains 13 residues. J lost 4 bases, V lost 8 bases, and 7 bases had no gene match. Germline CDR1 is MDHEN and CDR2 is SYDVKM.